A selection of T cell receptor beta chains follows, all from one sample in a study of pediatric ulcerative colitis. The protocol was immunoSEQ multiplex PCR, while the TCRdb copy is restricted to in-frame clones and leaves out a portion. The sample contains some 37,000 clones, around 73% of which appear only once. Sequences were obtained from gut tissue. The source of these receptors is a boy aged 10-17 years with moderate ulcerative colitis. The CDR3 runs from the conserved cysteine through the conserved F or W. D genes are given only for firm matches. Size is omitted from some rows. Given values are once, few, many or a class for expanded clones.

TRBD1 | TRBJ2-3 | NA | TRBV10-3 | TGTGCCATCAGTGGGGGGACAGGCGGGCAAAGCACAGATACGCAGTATTTT | CAISGGTGGQSTDTQYF
NA | TRBJ1-1 | NA | TRBV18 | TGTGCCAGCTCACCTGAGGGGCGAGGGACTGAAGCTTTCTTT | CASSPEGRGTEAFF
NA | TRBJ2-3 | NA | TRBV5-6 | TGTGCCAGCAGCTGGGTAGGTTCTAGCACAGATACGCAGTATTTT | CASSWVGSSTDTQYF
NA | TRBJ2-3 | NA | TRBV4-1 | TGCGCCAGCAGCCAAGCCTCTCTTCCCCCCCCCGCTACGCAGTATTTT | CASSQASLPPPATQYF
TRBD1 | TRBJ1-1 | NA | TRBV7-9 | TGTGCCAGCAGCTTAGCGGGACAGGGTCTTAGTTCGTGGAACACTGAAGCTTTCTTT | CASSLAGQGLSSWNTEAFF
TRBD2 | TRBJ2-3 | NA | TRBV7-9 | TGTGCCAGCAGCTTAGGACTAGCGACAGATACGCAGTATTTT | CASSLGLATDTQYF
NA | TRBJ2-7 | NA | TRBV28 | TGTGCCAGCTCCTCAACAGTCCTAGGGGGGTTGTACTTC | CASSSTVLGGLYF
NA | TRBJ2-6 | NA | TRBV7-6 | TGTGCCAGCAGCTTAGCGTCCCCCCACTCTGGGGCCAACGTCCTGACTTTC | CASSLASPHSGANVLTF
NA | TRBJ2-1 | NA | TRBV5-1 | TGCGCCAGCAGCTTGCACTATGAGCAGTTCTTC | CASSLHYEQFF
NA | TRBJ1-1 | NA | TRBV21-1 | TGTGCCAGCTGGGCAATGAGTCCATGTAGGGGGACTATGAACACTGAAGCTTTCTTT | CASWAMSPCRGTMNTEAFF
TRBD1 | TRBJ2-1 | NA | TRBV5-6 | TGTGCCAGCAGCTGGACAGGACCCTACAATGAGCAGTTCTTC | CASSWTGPYNEQFF
NA | TRBJ1-3 | NA | TRBV7-2 | TGTGCCAGCAGCCCCCGGGGGTTCTCTGGAAACACCATATATTTT | CASSPRGFSGNTIYF
TRBD2 | TRBJ2-7 | NA | TRBV15 | TGTGCCACCAGCAGAGATTTTGGCGGGAGCTACGAGCAGTACTTC | CATSRDFGGSYEQYF
NA | TRBJ1-4 | NA | TRBV11-2 | TGTGCCAGCAGCTTATCCGTGGGAACAACTAATGAAAAACTGTTTTTT | CASSLSVGTTNEKLFF
NA | TRBJ2-1 | NA | TRBV7-2 | TGTGCCAGCAGAATTAACAAGGGCAATGAGCAGTTCTTC | CASRINKGNEQFF
TRBD2 | TRBJ2-7 | NA | TRBV5-5 | TGTGCCAGCAGCTTGATAAGGGGAGGGTACGAGCAGTACTTC | CASSLIRGGYEQYF
TRBD2 | TRBJ2-7 | NA | TRBV6-1 | TGTGCCAGCCGTGCTAGCGGGGTATCCTACGAGCAGTACTTC | CASRASGVSYEQYF
TRBD2 | TRBJ2-7 | once | TRBV7-8 | TGTGCCAGCAGGGGGCTAGCGGGCTTCGACGAGCAGTACTTC | CASRGLAGFDEQYF